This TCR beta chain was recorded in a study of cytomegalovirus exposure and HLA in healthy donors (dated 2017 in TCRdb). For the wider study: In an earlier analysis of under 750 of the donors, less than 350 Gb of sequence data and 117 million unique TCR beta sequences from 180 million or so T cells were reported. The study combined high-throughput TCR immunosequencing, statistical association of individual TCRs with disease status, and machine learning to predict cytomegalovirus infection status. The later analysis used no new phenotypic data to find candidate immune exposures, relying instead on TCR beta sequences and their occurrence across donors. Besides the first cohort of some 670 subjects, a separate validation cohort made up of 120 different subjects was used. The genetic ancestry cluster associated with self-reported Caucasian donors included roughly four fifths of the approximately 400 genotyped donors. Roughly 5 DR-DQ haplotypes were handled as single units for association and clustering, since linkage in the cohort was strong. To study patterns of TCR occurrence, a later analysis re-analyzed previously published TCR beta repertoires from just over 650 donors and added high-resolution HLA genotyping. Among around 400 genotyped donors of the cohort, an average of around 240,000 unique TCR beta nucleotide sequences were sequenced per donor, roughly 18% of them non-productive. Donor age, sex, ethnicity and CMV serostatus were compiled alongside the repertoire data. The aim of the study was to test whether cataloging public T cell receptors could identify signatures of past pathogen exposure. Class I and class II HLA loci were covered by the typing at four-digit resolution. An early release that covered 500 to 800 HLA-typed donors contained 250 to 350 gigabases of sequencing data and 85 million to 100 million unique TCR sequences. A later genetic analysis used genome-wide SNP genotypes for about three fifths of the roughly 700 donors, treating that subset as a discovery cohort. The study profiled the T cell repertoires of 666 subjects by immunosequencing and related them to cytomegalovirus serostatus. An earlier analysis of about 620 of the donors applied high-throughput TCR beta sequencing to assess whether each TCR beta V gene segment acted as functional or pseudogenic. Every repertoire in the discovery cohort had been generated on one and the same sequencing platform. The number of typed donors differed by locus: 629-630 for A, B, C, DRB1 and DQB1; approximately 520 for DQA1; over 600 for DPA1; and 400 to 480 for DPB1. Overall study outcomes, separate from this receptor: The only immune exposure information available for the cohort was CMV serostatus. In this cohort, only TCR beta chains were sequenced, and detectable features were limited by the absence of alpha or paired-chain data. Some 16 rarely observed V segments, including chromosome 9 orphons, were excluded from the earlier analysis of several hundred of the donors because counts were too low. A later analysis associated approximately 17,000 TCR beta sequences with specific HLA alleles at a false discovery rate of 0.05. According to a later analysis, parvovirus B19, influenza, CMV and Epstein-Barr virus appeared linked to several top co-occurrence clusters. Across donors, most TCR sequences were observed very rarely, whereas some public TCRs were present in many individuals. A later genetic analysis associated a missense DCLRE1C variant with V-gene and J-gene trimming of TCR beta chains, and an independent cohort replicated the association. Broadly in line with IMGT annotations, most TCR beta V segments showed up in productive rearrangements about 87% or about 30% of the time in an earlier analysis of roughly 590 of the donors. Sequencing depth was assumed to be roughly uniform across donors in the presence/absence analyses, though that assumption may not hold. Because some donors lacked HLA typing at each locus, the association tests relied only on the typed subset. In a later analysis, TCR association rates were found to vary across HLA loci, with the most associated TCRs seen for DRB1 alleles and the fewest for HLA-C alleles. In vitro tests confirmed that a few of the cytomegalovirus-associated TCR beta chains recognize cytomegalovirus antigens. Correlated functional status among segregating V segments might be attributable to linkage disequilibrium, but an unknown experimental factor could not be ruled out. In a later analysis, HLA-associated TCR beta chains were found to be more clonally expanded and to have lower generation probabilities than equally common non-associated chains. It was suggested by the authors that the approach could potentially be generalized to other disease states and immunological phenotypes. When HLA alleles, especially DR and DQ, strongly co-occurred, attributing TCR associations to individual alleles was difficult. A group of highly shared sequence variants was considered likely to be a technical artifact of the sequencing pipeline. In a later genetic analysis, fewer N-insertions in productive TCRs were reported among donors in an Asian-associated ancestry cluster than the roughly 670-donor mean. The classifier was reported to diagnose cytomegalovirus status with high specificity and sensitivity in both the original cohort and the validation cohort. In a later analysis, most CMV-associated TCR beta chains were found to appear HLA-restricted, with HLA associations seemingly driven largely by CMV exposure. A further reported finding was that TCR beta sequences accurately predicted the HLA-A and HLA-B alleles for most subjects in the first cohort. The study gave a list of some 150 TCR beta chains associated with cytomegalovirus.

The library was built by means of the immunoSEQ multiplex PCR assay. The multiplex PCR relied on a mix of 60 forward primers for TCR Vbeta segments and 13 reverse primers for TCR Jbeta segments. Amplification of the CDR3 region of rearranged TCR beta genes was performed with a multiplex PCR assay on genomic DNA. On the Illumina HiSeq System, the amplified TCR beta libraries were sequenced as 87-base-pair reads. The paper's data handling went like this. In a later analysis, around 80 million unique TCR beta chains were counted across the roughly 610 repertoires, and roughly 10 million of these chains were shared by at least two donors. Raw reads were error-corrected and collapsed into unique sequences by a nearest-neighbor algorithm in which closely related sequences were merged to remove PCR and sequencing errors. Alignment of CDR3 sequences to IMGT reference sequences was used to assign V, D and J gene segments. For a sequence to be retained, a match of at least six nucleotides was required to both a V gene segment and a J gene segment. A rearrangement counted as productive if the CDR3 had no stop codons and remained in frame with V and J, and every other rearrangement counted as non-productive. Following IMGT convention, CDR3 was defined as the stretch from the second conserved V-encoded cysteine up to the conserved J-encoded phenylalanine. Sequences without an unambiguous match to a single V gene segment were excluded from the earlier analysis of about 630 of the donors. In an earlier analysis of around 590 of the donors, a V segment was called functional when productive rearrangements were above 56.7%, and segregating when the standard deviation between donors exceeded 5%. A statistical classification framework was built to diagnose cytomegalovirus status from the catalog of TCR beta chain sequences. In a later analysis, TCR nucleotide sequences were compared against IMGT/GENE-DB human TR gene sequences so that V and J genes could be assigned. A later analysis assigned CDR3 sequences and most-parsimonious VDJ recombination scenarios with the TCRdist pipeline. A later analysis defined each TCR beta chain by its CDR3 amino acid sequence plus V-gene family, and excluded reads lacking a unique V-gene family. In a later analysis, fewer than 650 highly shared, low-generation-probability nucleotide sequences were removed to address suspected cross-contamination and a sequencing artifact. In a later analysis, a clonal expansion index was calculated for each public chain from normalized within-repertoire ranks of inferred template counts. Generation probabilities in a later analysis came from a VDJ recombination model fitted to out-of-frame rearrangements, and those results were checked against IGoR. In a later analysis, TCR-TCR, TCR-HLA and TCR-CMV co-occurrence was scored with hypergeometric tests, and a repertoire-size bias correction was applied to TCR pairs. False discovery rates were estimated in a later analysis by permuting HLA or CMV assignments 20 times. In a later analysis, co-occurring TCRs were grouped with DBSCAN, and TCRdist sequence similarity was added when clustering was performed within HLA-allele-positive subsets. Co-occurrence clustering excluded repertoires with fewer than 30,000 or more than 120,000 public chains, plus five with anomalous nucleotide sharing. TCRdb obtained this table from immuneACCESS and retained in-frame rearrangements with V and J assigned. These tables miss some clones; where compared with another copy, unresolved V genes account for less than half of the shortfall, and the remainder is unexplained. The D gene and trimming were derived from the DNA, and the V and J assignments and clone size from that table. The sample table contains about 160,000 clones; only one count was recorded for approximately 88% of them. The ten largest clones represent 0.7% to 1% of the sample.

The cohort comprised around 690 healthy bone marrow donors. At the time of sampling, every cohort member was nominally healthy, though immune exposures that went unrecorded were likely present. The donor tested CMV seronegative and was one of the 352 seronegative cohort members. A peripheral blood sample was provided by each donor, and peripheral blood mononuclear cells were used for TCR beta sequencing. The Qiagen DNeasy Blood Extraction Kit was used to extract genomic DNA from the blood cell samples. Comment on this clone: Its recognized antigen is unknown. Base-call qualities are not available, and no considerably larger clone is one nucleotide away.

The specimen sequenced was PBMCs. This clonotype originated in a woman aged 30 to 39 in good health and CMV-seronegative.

The CDR3 amino acid sequence is: CASSLGRNEQFF. The DNA sequence reads TGTGCCAGCAGCTTAGGTAGAAATGAGCAGTTCTTC. Recombination connected TRBV11-2 to TRBJ2-1; no D gene call is confident. The germline V gene yields SGHAT for CDR1 and FQNNGV for CDR2. Inclusive of the bounding cysteine and phenylalanine, the CDR3 is 12 residues long. Solely the CDR3 DNA is kept, with 36 bases framed from the first base. V loses 1 base of germline sequence and J loses 7 bases, and the interval between the two ends is 5 bases.